This T cell receptor (beta chain) was captured in a study of identical twins. Notes on the study in general: Researchers caution that invariant MAIT and iNKT cells could partly confound zero-insertion analyses.

Germline V gives CDR1 SNHLY, CDR2 FYNNEI. CDR3 length equals 10 residues. Each cDNA held unique molecular identifiers, and template switching gave it a universal primer site. TCRdb called the 5' RACE reads again in MiXCR, with one record for every CDR3 protein. This table holds a few hundred thousand distinct CDR3 sequences, 10% to 13% found once. This clonotype was seen many times. What it binds is unknown. The junction does not match germline at one end; this may be a read error. The sequence was obtained from a man aged 45-65 years in good health. The sequencing sample was made of memory T cells sorted from blood. The chain recombines TRBV2 with TRBJ1-1; 7 bases are a match to TRBD1. Here the CDR3 reads CASSGTAENF. The DNA for the CDR3 is TGTGCCAGCAGCGGGACAGCCGAGAATTTT.